This T cell receptor beta chain appears in the sequencing data of a study of T cells and copy number aberrations in small-cell lung cancer listed by TCRdb under 2021. For the study in its entirety: To relate T cell metrics to mutations and copy number aberrations, the same tumor regions underwent both TCR repertoire sequencing and whole-exome sequencing. Tumor TCR data existed for 16 to 20 patients, while 12 to 15 patients had TCR data covering both tumor and normal tissue.

Ends trimmed: V by 6 bases, J by 2 bases; bases unmatched to a gene: 7. CDR1 and CDR2 are read off the germline V gene as SGDLS and YYNGEE. The CDR3 holds 15 amino acids from the cysteine to the phenylalanine. The sequence is cut down to CDR3 DNA, 45 bases in frame from base 1. Points on this clone: The clone's antigen remains unknown. No much larger clone exists at a distance of one base, and base qualities are not known.

What the study reported, not specific to this receptor: All specimens were formalin-fixed paraffin-embedded tissue, which is known to introduce sequencing artifacts. A small sample size, resulting from surgical resection being uncommon in small-cell lung cancer, limited the study, and the findings need validation. Tumors had lower T-cell density, richness and clonality than adjacent lung tissue, but the difference in density was not significant.

TCR-beta CDR3 regions were amplified from genomic DNA with the immunoSEQ hsTCRB Kit using multiplexed V- and J-gene primers. Unique DNA barcodes were added in a second PCR, and the samples were pooled together with one negative control and one positive control. The pooled TCR-beta libraries were sequenced using a 150-cycle paired-end protocol on an Illumina MiSeq. The study's processing was this. Raw sequencing data were processed by Adaptive Biotechnologies into a report with normalized, annotated TCR-beta repertoires. To compute T-cell density, TCR-beta templates were normalized to usable DNA, with usable DNA estimated through amplification of housekeeping genes. Clonality was defined as 1 minus Pielou's evenness, while richness was a count of unique rearrangements. The clones in this table, taken by TCRdb from immuneACCESS, are in-frame only. Not every clone is retained; where verified, under half of the shortfall comes from an unresolved V gene, and the cause of the rest is unknown. V and J calls and clone size are those listed in that table; D and trimming were worked out from the DNA. The sample yields approximately 6,600 clones; more than 70% were counted once. The ten top clones hold around 9.9% of the sample.

Donors were patients with limited-stage small-cell lung cancer who underwent surgical resection in Hangzhou, China, between about 2008 and 2020. Every donor went straight to surgery with no preoperative chemotherapy or radiotherapy, and no donor was given immunotherapy either before or after surgery. In the sequenced cohort of 15 to 20 patients, every patient was either a smoker or a heavy second-hand smoker. Adjacent normal lung tissue was taken at least 2 cm away from the tumor margin, and two pathologists confirmed morphologically that the tissue was free of malignant cells. To characterize T cell repertoire heterogeneity, the study applied multi-region TCR-beta sequencing to resected limited-stage small-cell lung cancers and to tumor-adjacent lung tissue. The AllPrep DNA/RNA FFPE Kit (Qiagen) was used to extract genomic DNA from FFPE tissue.

The clonotype originates from a woman aged 65 to 85 with small cell lung cancer. Some clones in this sample may be carry-over from other donors' samples. Here the chain combines TRBV9 and TRBJ2-3, with 9 central nucleotides matching TRBD2. The sample consisted of normal tissue next to the tumor. CDR3 region: CASTELAGNTDTQYF. At the DNA level, the sequence is TGTGCCAGCACCGAACTAGCGGGTAACACAGATACGCAGTATTTT.